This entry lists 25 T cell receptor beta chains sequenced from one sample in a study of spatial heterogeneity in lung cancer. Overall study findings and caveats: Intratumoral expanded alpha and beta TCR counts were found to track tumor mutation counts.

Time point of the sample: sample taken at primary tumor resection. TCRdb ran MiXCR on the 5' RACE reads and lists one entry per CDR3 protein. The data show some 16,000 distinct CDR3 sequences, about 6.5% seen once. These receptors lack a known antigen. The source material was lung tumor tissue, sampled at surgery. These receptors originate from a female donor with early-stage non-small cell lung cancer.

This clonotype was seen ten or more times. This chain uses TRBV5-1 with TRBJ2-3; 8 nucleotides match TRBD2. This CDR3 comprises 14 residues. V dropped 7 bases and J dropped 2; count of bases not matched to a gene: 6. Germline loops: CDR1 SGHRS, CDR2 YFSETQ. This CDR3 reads CASSSGGLTDTQYF. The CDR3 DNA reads TGCGCCAGCTCAAGCGGGGGCCTCACAGATACGCAGTATTTT.

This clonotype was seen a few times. The CDR3 DNA follows: TGTGCCTGGAGCCGTGCGTGGGACAGGGGGGGCGACACTGAAGCTTTCTTT. This translates into CAWSRAWDRGGDTEAFF. This chain connects TRBV30 to TRBJ1-1; the match to TRBD1 covers 11 bases. The junction had 12 bases not matched to a gene; V was cut back by 3 bases and J by 3 bases. Looked up from germline, CDR1 is GTSNPN and CDR2 is SVGIG (reference sequence). The CDR3 loop spans 17 amino acids.

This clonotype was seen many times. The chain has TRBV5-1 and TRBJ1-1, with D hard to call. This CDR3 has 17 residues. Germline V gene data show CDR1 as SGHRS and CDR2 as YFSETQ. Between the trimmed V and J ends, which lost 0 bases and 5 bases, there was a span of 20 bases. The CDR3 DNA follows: TGCGCCAGCAGCTTGGCCAAGGGAAGTTCCTCTGATACTGAAGCTTTCTTT. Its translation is CASSLAKGSSSDTEAFF. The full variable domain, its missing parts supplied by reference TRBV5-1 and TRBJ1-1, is KAGVTQTPRYLIKTRGQQVTLSCSPISGHRSVSWYQQTPGQGLQFLFEYFSETQRNKGNFPGRFSGRQFSNSRSEMNVSTLELGDSALYLCASSLAKGSSSDTEAFFGQGTRLTVV.

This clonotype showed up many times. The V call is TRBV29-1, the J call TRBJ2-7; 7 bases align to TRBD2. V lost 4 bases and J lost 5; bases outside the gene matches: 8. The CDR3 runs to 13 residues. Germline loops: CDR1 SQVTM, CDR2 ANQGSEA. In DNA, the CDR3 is TGCAGCGTTGTTTCCTGGGCGGGGGACGAGCAGTACTTC. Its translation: CSVVSWAGDEQYF.

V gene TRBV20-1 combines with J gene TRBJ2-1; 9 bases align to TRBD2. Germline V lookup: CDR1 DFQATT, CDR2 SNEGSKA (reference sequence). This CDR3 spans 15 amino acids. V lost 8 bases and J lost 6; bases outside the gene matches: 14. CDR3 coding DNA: TGCAGTTCTTACATAGCGGGGGTTTCGGGCAATGAGCAGTTCTTC. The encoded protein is CSSYIAGVSGNEQFF.

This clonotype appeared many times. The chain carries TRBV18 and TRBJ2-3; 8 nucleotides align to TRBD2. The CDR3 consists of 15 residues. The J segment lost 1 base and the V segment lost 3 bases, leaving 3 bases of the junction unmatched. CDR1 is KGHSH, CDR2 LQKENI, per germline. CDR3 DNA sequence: TGTGCCAGCTCACCTCCTAGCGGGCGCACAGATACGCAGTATTTT. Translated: CASSPPSGRTDTQYF.

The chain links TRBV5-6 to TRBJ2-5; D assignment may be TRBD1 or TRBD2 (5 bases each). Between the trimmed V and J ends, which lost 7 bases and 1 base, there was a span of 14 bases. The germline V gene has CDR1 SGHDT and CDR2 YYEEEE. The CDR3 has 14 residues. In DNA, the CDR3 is TGTGCCAGCCGCCATCGGGGCAGCCAAGAGACCCAGTACTTC. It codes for CASRHRGSQETQYF.

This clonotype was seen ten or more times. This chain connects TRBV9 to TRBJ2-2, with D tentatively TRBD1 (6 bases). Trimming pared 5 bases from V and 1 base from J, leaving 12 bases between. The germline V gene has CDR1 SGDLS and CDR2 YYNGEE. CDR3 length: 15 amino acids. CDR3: CASSPQGKNTGELFF. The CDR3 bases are TGTGCCAGCAGTCCTCAGGGGAAGAACACCGGGGAGCTGTTTTTT.

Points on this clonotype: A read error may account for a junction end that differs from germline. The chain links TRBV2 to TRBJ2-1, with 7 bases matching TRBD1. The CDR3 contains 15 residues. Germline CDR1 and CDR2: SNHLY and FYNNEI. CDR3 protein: CVSSATAGGGDEQFF. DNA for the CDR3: TGTGTCAGCAGTGCGACGGCAGGGGGTGGGGATGAGCAGTTCTTC.

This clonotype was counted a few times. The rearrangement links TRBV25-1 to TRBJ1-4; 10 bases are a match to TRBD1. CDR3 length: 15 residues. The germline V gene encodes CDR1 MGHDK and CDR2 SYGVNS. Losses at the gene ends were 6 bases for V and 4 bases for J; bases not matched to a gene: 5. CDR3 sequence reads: CASSTRDRGNEKLFF. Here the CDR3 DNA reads TGTGCCAGCAGCACGCGGGACAGGGGTAATGAAAAACTGTTTTTT. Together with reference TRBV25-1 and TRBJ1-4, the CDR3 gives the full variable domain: EADIYQTPRYLVIGTGKKITLECSQTMGHDKMYWYQQDPGMELHLIHYSYGVNSTEKGDLSSESTVSRIRTEHFPLTLESARPSHTSQYLCASSTRDRGNEKLFFGSGTQLSVL.

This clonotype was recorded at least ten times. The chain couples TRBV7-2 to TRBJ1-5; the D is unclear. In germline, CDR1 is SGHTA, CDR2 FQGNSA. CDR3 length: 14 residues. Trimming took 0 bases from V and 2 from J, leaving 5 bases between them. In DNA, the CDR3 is TGTGCCAGCAGCTTAGCCAAGGGCAATCAGCCCCAGCATTTT. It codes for CASSLAKGNQPQHF.

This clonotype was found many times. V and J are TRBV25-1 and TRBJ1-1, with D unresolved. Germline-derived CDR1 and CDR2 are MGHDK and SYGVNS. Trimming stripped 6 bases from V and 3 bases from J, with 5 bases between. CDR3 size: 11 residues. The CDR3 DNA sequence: TGTGCCAGCAGCGGTTACACTGAAGCTTTCTTT. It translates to CASSGYTEAFF.

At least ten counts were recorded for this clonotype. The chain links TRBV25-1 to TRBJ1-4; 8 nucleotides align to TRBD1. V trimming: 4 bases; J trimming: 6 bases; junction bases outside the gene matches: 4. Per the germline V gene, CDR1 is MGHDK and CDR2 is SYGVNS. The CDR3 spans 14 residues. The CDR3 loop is CASSAQGAHEKLFF. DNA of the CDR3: TGTGCCAGCAGTGCTCAGGGGGCTCATGAAAAACTGTTTTTT.

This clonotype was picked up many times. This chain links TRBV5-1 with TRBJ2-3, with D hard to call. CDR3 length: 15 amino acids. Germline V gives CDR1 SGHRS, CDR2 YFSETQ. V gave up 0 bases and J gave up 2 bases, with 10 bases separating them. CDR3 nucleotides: TGCGCCAGCAGCTTGGAACAGCCCGACACAGATACGCAGTATTTT. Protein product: CASSLEQPDTDTQYF.

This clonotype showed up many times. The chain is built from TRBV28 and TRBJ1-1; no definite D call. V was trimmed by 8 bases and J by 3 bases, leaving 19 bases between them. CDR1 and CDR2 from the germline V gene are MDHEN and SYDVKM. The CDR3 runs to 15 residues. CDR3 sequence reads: CASRDRRIGDTEAFF. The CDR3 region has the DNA TGTGCCAGCCGGGATAGAAGGATCGGAGACACTGAAGCTTTCTTT.

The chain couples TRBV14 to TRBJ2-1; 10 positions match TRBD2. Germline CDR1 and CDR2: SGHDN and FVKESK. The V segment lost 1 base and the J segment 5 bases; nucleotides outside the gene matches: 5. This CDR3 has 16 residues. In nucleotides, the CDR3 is TGTGCCAGCAGCCAAGGTAAACTAGCGGGGAACAATGAGCAGTTCTTC. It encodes CASSQGKLAGNNEQFF.

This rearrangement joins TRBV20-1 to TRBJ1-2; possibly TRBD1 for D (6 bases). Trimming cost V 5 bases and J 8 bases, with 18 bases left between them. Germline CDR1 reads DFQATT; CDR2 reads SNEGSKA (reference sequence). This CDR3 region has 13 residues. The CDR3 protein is CSAQEGQGYGYTF. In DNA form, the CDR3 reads TGCAGTGCTCAAGAGGGGCAGGGGTACGGCTACACCTTC.

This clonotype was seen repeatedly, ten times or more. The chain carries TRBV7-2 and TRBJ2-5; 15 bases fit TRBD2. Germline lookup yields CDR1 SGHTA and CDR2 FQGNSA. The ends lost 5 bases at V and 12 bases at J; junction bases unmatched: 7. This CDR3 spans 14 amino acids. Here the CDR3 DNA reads TGTGCCAGCAGCCGGGGACTAGCGGGGGGCCAAGAGTACTTC. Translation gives CASSRGLAGGQEYF.

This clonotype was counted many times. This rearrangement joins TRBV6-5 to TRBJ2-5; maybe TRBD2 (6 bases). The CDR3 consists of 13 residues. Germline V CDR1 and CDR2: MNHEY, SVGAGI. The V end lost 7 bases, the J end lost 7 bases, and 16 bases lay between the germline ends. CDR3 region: CASTTVGGGTQYF. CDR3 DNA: TGTGCCAGCACCACGGTGGGGGGAGGGACCCAGTACTTC.

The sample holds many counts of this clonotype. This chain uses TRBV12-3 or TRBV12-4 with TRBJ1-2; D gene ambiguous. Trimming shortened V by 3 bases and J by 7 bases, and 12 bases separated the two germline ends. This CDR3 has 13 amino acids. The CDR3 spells CASSFAERAGYTF. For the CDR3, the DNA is TGTGCCAGCAGTTTCGCCGAAAGGGCTGGCTACACCTTC.

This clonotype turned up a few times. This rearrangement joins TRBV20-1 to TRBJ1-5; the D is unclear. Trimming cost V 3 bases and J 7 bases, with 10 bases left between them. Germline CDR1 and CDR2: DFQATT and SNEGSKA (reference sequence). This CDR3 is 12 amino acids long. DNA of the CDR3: TGCAGTGCTAGTCCGCAGGTCCAGCCCCAGCATTTT. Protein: CSASPQVQPQHF.

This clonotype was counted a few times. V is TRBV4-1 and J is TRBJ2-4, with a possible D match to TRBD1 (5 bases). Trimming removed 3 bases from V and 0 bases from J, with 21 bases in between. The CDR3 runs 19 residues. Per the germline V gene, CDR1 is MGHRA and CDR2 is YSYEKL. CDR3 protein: CASSHPTSYSDIAKNIQYF. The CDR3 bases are TGCGCCAGCAGCCACCCAACCTCATATTCGGACATAGCCAAAAACATTCAGTACTTC.

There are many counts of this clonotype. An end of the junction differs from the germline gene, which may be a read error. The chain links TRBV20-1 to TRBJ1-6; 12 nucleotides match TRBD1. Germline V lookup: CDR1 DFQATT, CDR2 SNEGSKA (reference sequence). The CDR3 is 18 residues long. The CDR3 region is CSAVSGQGAGSSNSPLHF. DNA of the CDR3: TGCAGTGCTGTATCGGGACAGGGGGCCGGGTCCTCTAATTCACCCCTCCACTTT.

The CDR3 nucleotides are TGCAGTGCTAGGGGACAGGGAACCTACGAGCAGTACTTC. Its protein is CSARGQGTYEQYF. The V call is TRBV20-1, the J call TRBJ2-7; the match to TRBD1 covers 9 bases. Germline V gene data show CDR1 as DFQATT and CDR2 as SNEGSKA (reference sequence). The V gene end was trimmed by 3 bases and the J gene end by 2 bases; junction bases not matched to a gene: 2. This CDR3 is built from 13 residues.

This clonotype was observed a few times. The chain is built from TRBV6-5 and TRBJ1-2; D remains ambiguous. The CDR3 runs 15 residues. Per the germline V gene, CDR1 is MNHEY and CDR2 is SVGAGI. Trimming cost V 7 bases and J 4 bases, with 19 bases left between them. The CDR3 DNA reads TGTGCCAGCACCACGTTCGGGGATCGGGGCTATGGCTACACCTTC. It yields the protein CASTTFGDRGYGYTF.